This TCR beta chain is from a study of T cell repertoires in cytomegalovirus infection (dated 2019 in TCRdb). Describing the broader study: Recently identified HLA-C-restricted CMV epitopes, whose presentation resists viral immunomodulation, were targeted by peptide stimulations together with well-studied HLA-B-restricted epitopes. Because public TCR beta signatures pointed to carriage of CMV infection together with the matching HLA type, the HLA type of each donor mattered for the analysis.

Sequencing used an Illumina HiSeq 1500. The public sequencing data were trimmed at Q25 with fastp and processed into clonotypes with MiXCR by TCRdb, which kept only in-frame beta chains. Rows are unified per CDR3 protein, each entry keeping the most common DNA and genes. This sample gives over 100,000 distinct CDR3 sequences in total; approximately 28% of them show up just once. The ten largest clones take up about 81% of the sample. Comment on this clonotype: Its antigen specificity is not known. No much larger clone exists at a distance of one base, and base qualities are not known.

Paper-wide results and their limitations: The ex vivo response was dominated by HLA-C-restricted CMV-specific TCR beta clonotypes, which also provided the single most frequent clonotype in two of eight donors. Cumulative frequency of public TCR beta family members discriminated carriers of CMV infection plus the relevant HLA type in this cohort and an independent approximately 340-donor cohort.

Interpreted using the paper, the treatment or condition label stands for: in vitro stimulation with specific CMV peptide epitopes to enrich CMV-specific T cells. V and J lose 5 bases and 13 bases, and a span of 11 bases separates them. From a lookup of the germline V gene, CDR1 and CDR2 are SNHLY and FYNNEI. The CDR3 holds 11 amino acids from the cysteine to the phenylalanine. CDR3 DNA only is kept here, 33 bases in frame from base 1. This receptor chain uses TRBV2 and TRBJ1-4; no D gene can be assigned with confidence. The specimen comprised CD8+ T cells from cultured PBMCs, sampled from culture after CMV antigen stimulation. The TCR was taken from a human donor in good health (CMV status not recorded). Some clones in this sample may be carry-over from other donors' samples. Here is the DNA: TGTGCCAGCAGTAATAGTGGAGGACTGTTTTTT. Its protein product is CASSNSGGLFF.